The rows below give T cell receptor beta chains drawn from one sample of a study of blood T cell repertoires in COVID-19. This table comes from immunoSEQ multiplex PCR, and its TCRdb copy is limited to in-frame clones, with some not included. This table has over 250,000 clones, 70% to 90% appearing once. The sample comprised peripheral blood. The receptors shown here come from a woman aged 25-40 years with acute or convalescent COVID-19. The CDR3 runs from the conserved cysteine through the conserved F or W.

>TRBJ1-1|TRBV10-3
CAISEPQGTEAFF
>TRBJ1-5|TRBV6-2/TRBV6-3
CASSTGQGGQPQHF
>TRBJ1-4|TRBV19
CASSISGGGTTNEKLFF
>TRBJ2-3|TRBV19
CASSDRATDTQYF
>TRBJ1-2|TRBV19
CASSITGTGYGYTF
>TRBJ2-1|TRBV10-3
CAISGGQGAIYNEQFF
>TRBJ2-5|TRBV9
CASSKGAGEETQYF
>TRBJ1-6|TRBV9
CASKGTVNSPLHF
>TRBJ2-3|TRBV6-1
CASSVLRTSGADTQYF
>TRBJ1-2|TRBV24-1
CATSGGGRDLYGYTF
>TRBJ2-2|TRBV5-6
CASSFGGRGQGSSGELFF
>TRBJ2-3|TRBV5-1
CASSLGEIAGAGKKDTQYF
>TRBJ2-1|TRBV7-2
CASSLQYNEQFF
>TRBJ1-5|TRBV19
CASRTGNQPQHF
>TRBJ1-6|TRBV7-3
CASSLISDSPLHF
>TRBJ1-5|TRBV12-3/TRBV12-4
CASSPSGPQPQHF
>TRBJ2-7|TRBV4-1
CASSQELDEQYF
>TRBJ1-1|TRBV30
CAWSPQGGVNTEAFF
>TRBJ2-7|TRBV19
CASSPGGAGEQYF
>TRBJ1-6|TRBV7-9
CASSFGANSGNSPLHF
>TRBJ2-1|TRBV29-1
CSVGVRDNSYNEQFF
>TRBJ2-1|TRBV9
CASSVAAGTTYNEQFF
>TRBJ2-1|TRBV19
CASSPDPAGGVGNEQFF
>TRBJ1-6|TRBV4-1
CASSLRDRGSPLHF
>TRBJ1-4|TRBV5-5
CASSFPNREKLFF
>TRBJ1-5|TRBV29-1
CSARDRGNQPQHF
>TRBJ2-3|TRBV6-4
CASSDIAASTDTQYF
>TRBJ2-1|TRBV11-3
CASSHIAGFNEQFF
>TRBJ2-5|TRBV3-1/TRBV3-2
CASSQDWTSGRATGKTQYF
>TRBJ2-3|TRBV5-6
CASSLRIGAGDTQYF
>TRBJ1-1|TRBV7-9
CASSLGAGNTEAFF